This T cell receptor (beta chain) comes out of a study of CD8 T cells in ankylosing spondylitis. V dropped 5 bases and J dropped 10 bases, with 15 bases sitting between them. Germline-derived CDR1 and CDR2 are SGHTA and FQGNSA. This CDR3 has 13 residues. The TCR beta libraries were generated through quantitative 5'-RACE incorporating molecular barcodes. TCRdb independently ran MiXCR on the 5' RACE reads; one entry per CDR3 protein. Counted here are roughly 150,000 distinct CDR3 sequences, roughly a third occurring once; the ten biggest clones make up 4.5% to 6%. Study conclusions and caveats: What appeared characteristic of ankylosing spondylitis blood was a TCR beta motif of fewer than ten highly homologous variants. Researchers report that disease-linked clones proved CD8+ and relatively rare in peripheral blood. Both synovial fluid and blood in reactive arthritis had previously been reported to carry some motif variants.

The count of this clonotype is one. Its antigen is not known. The sequenced material came from synovial fluid, either unsorted or a sorted T cell fraction (not recorded which). This receptor was obtained from a male donor with ankylosing spondylitis. The chain is built from TRBV7-2 and TRBJ2-1, with D maybe TRBD2 (6 bases). DNA of the CDR3: TGTGCCAGCAGCCCGGGTGGAGGGGTCGAGCAGTTCTTC. Protein: CASSPGGGVEQFF.